This entry lists 27 T cell receptor beta chains sequenced from one sample in a study of T-cell memory formation after mild COVID-19. TCRdb fed the 5' RACE reads into MiXCR, producing one record per CDR3 protein. Of hundreds of thousands of distinct CDR3 sequences listed, 15% to 20% are singletons. The sample was PBMCs or a T cell subset sorted from them (not recorded which). These receptors were obtained from an adult woman who had mild COVID-19 (a few samples of this study predate the infection). Cell type and time point are not known.

The gene calls are TRBV12-3 or TRBV12-4 and TRBJ2-5, with 11 positions matching TRBD1. Unmatched junction bases numbered 9, after V lost 7 bases and J lost 5 bases. The CDR3 consists of 15 residues. CDR3 region: CASTPQGQGGETQYF. CDR3 coding DNA: TGTGCCAGCACCCCCCAGGGACAGGGGGGCGAGACCCAGTACTTC.

The J gene is TRBJ1-4, the V gene TRBV5-1; tentatively, D is TRBD1 (6 bases). CDR1 SGHRS and CDR2 YFSETQ come from the germline V gene. The CDR3 sequence is 14 residues long. Trimming left V 3 bases short and J 8 bases short, with 14 bases between. CDR3 in amino acids: CASSWTAPNEKLFF. The CDR3, as DNA: TGCGCCAGCAGCTGGACAGCGCCGAACGAAAAACTGTTTTTT. Complete variable domain (other parts from reference TRBV5-1 and TRBJ1-4): KAGVTQTPRYLIKTRGQQVTLSCSPISGHRSVSWYQQTPGQGLQFLFEYFSETQRNKGNFPGRFSGRQFSNSRSEMNVSTLELGDSALYLCASSWTAPNEKLFFGSGTQLSVL.

The chain recombines TRBV7-6 with TRBJ2-7; 9 nucleotides line up with TRBD1. From germline, CDR1 is SGHVS and CDR2 FNYEAQ. The CDR3 covers 15 residues. The J segment lost 3 bases and the V segment lost 4 bases, leaving 7 bases of the junction unmatched. The CDR3 here is CASSSQPGQGYEQYF. Here the CDR3 DNA reads TGTGCCAGCAGCTCCCAACCGGGACAGGGCTACGAGCAGTACTTC.

This clonotype was recorded many times. The chain combines TRBV28 with TRBJ1-2; D uncertain. This CDR3 is 12 amino acids long. The germline gives CDR1 MDHEN, CDR2 SYDVKM. V was pared by 6 bases and J by 4 bases, with 9 bases between. This chain's CDR3 is CASSEFGYGYTF. In DNA, the CDR3 is TGTGCCAGCAGCGAGTTTGGCTATGGCTACACCTTC.

J is TRBJ1-1 and V is TRBV12-3 or TRBV12-4; 7 positions agree with TRBD1. The junction had 8 bases not matched to a gene; V was cut back by 7 bases and J by 0 bases. The CDR3 is made up of 15 amino acids. The CDR3, as DNA: TGTGCCAGCAACCTCAAACAGGGGCTGAACACTGAAGCTTTCTTT. The encoded protein is CASNLKQGLNTEAFF.

The chain employs TRBV12-3 or TRBV12-4 and TRBJ1-2; no reliable D call. Trimming shortened V by 5 bases and J by 2 bases, and 6 bases separated the two germline ends. The length of the CDR3 is 12 residues. CDR3 in DNA: TGTGCCAGCAGTGCGGAGAACTATGGCTACACCTTC. Residues: CASSAENYGYTF.

In its sample, this clonotype was seen a few times. The V gene is TRBV7-3, the J gene TRBJ2-3, with TRBD2 matching 11 bases. The J segment lost 6 bases and the V segment lost 5 bases, leaving 4 bases of the junction unmatched. The CDR3 contains 14 residues. The germline CDR1 and CDR2 sequences are SGHTA and FQGTGA. Here the CDR3 reads CASSGVAGGDTQYF. Here the CDR3 DNA reads TGTGCCAGCAGCGGCGTAGCGGGGGGGGATACGCAGTATTTT.

This clonotype was recorded a few times. This rearrangement joins TRBV12-3 or TRBV12-4 to TRBJ1-2; the D is unclear. The CDR3 runs 14 residues. V lost 4 bases, J lost 4 bases, and 13 bases lay in between. The CDR3 here is CASSYVLLPYGYTF. The CDR3 DNA reads as TGTGCCAGCAGTTACGTTCTCCTACCCTATGGCTACACCTTC.

This clonotype has just a few counts. The CDR3 nucleotides read TGTGCCAGCAGCGCCATGAAGGGACACGGGCCCTACGAGCAGTACTTC. Translation gives CASSAMKGHGPYEQYF. The chain combines TRBV11-2 with TRBJ2-7, with D maybe TRBD1 (6 bases). This CDR3 spans 16 amino acids. CDR1 is SGHAT and CDR2 is FQNNGV in the germline V gene. V was cut by 5 bases and J by 2 bases, with 19 bases left in between.

This clonotype was picked up a small number of times. This chain joins TRBV29-1 and TRBJ2-7, with TRBD1 matching 7 bases. The germline gives CDR1 SQVTM, CDR2 ANQGSEA. This CDR3 is built from 17 residues. Losses at the gene ends were 2 bases for V and 3 bases for J; bases not matched to a gene: 16. The CDR3 sequence is CSVETRQPGQNVYEQYF. DNA of the CDR3: TGCAGCGTTGAAACGAGACAACCGGGACAGAACGTCTACGAGCAGTACTTC.

This clonotype turned up a few times. V and J are TRBV7-2 and TRBJ1-6; no clear D gene. Looked up from germline, CDR1 is SGHTA and CDR2 is FQGNSA. This CDR3 spans 13 amino acids. Between the trimmed V and J ends, which lost 0 bases and 11 bases, there was a span of 8 bases. CDR3 residues: CASSLAVRTPLHF. Here the CDR3 DNA reads TGTGCCAGCAGCTTAGCGGTACGAACACCCCTCCACTTT.

The rearrangement uses TRBV20-1 and TRBJ1-2; weak D call: TRBD1 (6 bases). Germline assignment: CDR1 DFQATT and CDR2 SNEGSKA (reference sequence). The CDR3 consists of 14 residues. Trimming removed 7 bases at V and 6 bases at J, with 21 bases between. CDR3 nucleotide sequence: TGCAGTGAGGTCCCCCAGGGGTTCGGGGATGGCTACACCTTC. Translated, it gives CSEVPQGFGDGYTF.

The chain employs TRBV5-1 and TRBJ2-6; 9 bases agree with TRBD1. The CDR3 has 17 residues. In germline, CDR1 is SGHRS, CDR2 YFSETQ. Trimming took 3 bases from V and 4 from J; bases not matched to a gene: 8. The CDR3 here is CASSSPGQGSGANVLTF. The CDR3 DNA reads TGCGCCAGCAGCTCACCGGGACAGGGCTCCGGGGCCAACGTCCTGACTTTC.

This clonotype has a handful of counts. The chain combines TRBV2 with TRBJ1-2; D might be TRBD1 (6 bases). Trimming cost V 0 bases and J 9 bases, with 11 bases left between them. The germline V gene has CDR1 SNHLY and CDR2 FYNNEI. The CDR3 spans 13 residues. The chain's CDR3 is CASSEALQGSYTF. The CDR3 coding sequence is TGTGCCAGCAGTGAAGCGCTTCAGGGGAGCTACACCTTC. Filled out from reference TRBV2 and TRBJ1-2, the complete variable domain reads EPEVTQTPSHQVTQMGQEVILRCVPISNHLYFYWYRQILGQKVEFLVSFYNNEISEKSEIFDDQFSVERPDGSNFTLKIRSTKLEDSAMYFCASSEALQGSYTFGSGTRLTVV.

This clonotype was recorded a few times. The rearrangement joins TRBV15 to TRBJ1-2; 11 nucleotides match TRBD1. With 0 bases clipped from V and 7 bases from J, the junction kept 16 bases outside the gene matches. CDR3 length equals 19 residues. CDR1 is LNHNV and CDR2 is YYDKDF in the germline V gene (reference sequence). The CDR3 nucleotides are TGTGCCACCAGCAGAGATGAATGGGTTGGGACAGGGGGAAGCAGTGGCTACACCTTC. It specifies CATSRDEWVGTGGSSGYTF.

This clonotype turned up a few times. This sequence joins TRBV7-2 and TRBJ2-5; 10 bases align to TRBD1. This CDR3 is 16 amino acids long. The V segment lost 5 bases and the J segment 7 bases; nucleotides outside the gene matches: 13. Germline loops: CDR1 SGHTA, CDR2 FQGNSA. The CDR3 DNA is TGTGCCAGCAGCCCCGGGACAGGGGCCGTGGTGGGGACCCAGTACTTC. Its protein product is CASSPGTGAVVGTQYF.

In its sample, this clonotype was seen a few times. Here the CDR3 reads CASRETGIGNEQFF. As DNA, the CDR3 is TGTGCCAGCAGAGAGACAGGGATTGGAAATGAGCAGTTCTTC. This sequence joins TRBV12-3 or TRBV12-4 and TRBJ2-1, with TRBD1 identical over 7 bases. The CDR3 totals 14 residues. The V gene end was trimmed by 6 bases and the J gene end by 7 bases; junction bases not matched to a gene: 9.

The chain has TRBV4-1 and TRBJ2-3, with unresolved D. The V gene's germline CDR1 is MGHRA and CDR2 YSYEKL. V lost 0 bases and J 4 bases, leaving 11 bases between the germline ends. CDR3 length: 15 residues. CDR3 bases: TGCGCCAGCAGCCAAGATTACAGTAACGCAGATACGCAGTATTTT. This gives the protein CASSQDYSNADTQYF.

This clonotype was counted a single time. The chain joins TRBV12-3 or TRBV12-4 to TRBJ2-7; no clear D. V lost 7 bases, J lost 2 bases, and 12 bases lay in between. This CDR3 comprises 13 residues. CDR3 residues: CASTLGRAYEQYF. The CDR3 DNA is TGTGCCAGCACCCTCGGACGCGCCTACGAGCAGTACTTC.

The chain employs TRBV5-1 and TRBJ2-3; 8 bases agree with TRBD2. J was trimmed by 6 bases and V by 1 base; bases with no gene match: 4. The CDR3 runs 14 residues. Germline-derived CDR1 and CDR2 are SGHRS and YFSETQ. This CDR3 reads CASSLSSGSDTQYF. The CDR3 coding sequence is TGCGCCAGCAGCTTGTCTAGCGGGTCTGATACGCAGTATTTT.

This clonotype was counted only a few times. The chain recombines TRBV6-6 with TRBJ2-1, with D perhaps TRBD1 (5 bases). V shed 6 bases and J shed 8 bases, with 11 bases lying between them. The CDR3 length is 12 residues. The V gene's germline CDR1 is MNHNY and CDR2 SVGAGI (reference sequence). Written as DNA, the CDR3 is TGTGCCAGCAGCCCGGACAAAGATGAGCAGTTCTTC. This sequence encodes CASSPDKDEQFF.

This chain links TRBV6-6 with TRBJ2-5; D uncertain. The CDR3 loop spans 13 amino acids. From germline, CDR1 is MNHNY and CDR2 SVGAGI (reference sequence). V was cut by 2 bases and J by 2 bases, with 6 bases left in between. The CDR3 spells CASSYTQQETQYF. CDR3 bases: TGTGCCAGCAGTTACACCCAACAAGAGACCCAGTACTTC.

The gene calls are TRBV6-6 and TRBJ2-2; 7 positions agree with TRBD2. CDR3 length equals 15 residues. Germline CDR1 reads MNHNY; CDR2 reads SVGAGI (reference sequence). Trimming cost V 5 bases and J 0 bases; bases outside gene matches: 3. The CDR3 is CASSPLAANTGELFF. The CDR3 DNA reads TGTGCCAGCAGTCCGCTAGCGGCGAACACCGGGGAGCTGTTTTTT.

This clonotype was observed many times. The chain carries TRBV4-3 and TRBJ2-3; 7 bases are a match to TRBD2. Germline V lookup: CDR1 LGHNA, CDR2 YSLEER. The CDR3 runs to 17 residues. Trimming took 5 bases from V and 8 from J; bases not matched to a gene: 19. The CDR3 here is CASSASPMAGALGTQYF. In nucleotides, the CDR3 is TGCGCCAGCAGCGCTAGCCCCATGGCGGGAGCCCTTGGTACGCAGTATTTT.

This clonotype was recorded a few times. The chain combines TRBV7-9 with TRBJ2-5, with D maybe TRBD2 (6 bases). V was pared by 5 bases and J by 9 bases, with 22 bases between. The CDR3 totals 15 residues. CDR1 and CDR2 (germline): SEHNR, FQNEAQ (reference sequence). CDR3 coding DNA: TGTGCCAGCAGCATCGGACGACGGGAGAATGAGGCCCAGTACTTC. Protein: CASSIGRRENEAQYF.

The chain employs TRBV7-9 and TRBJ2-1; D gene unclear. The germline CDR1 and CDR2 sequences are SEHNR and FQNEAQ (reference sequence). There are 13 residues in the CDR3. The V gene lost 0 bases and the J gene lost 8 bases, with 8 bases spanning the gap. The CDR3 region has the DNA TGTGCCAGCAGCTTAGCGGTCTCGGATGAGCAGTTCTTC. Translating gives CASSLAVSDEQFF.

This clonotype was counted between two and nine times. The genes are TRBV7-9 and TRBJ2-7, with 7 bases matching TRBD2. This CDR3 is built from 14 residues. J was trimmed by 5 bases and V by 5 bases; bases with no gene match: 9. CDR1 and CDR2 (germline): SEHNR, FQNEAQ (reference sequence). CDR3 bases: TGTGCCAGCAGCCGAGTACTAGCGTTCGACGAGCAGTACTTC. This translates into CASSRVLAFDEQYF.